This T cell receptor beta chain was documented in a study of STAT5B mutations in CD4+ large granular lymphocyte leukemia. The CDR3 sequence is 16 residues long. Trimming at V came to 2 bases and at J to 4 bases, leaving 4 bases not matched to a gene. Germline CDR1 reads SGHTA; CDR2 reads FQGNSA. Assay: immunoSEQ multiplex PCR; the TCRdb copy retains only in-frame clones and omits some. This table holds 25,000 to 35,000 clones, around 71% found once. Specimen: CD4+ T cells from blood buffy coats. The chain combines TRBV7-2 with TRBJ1-4, with TRBD1 matching 10 bases. This TCR came from a human donor in good health. The CDR3 nucleotides are TGTGCCAGCAGCTTAATGGGACAGGGGTTTAATGAAAAACTGTTTTTT. This sequence encodes CASSLMGQGFNEKLFF.